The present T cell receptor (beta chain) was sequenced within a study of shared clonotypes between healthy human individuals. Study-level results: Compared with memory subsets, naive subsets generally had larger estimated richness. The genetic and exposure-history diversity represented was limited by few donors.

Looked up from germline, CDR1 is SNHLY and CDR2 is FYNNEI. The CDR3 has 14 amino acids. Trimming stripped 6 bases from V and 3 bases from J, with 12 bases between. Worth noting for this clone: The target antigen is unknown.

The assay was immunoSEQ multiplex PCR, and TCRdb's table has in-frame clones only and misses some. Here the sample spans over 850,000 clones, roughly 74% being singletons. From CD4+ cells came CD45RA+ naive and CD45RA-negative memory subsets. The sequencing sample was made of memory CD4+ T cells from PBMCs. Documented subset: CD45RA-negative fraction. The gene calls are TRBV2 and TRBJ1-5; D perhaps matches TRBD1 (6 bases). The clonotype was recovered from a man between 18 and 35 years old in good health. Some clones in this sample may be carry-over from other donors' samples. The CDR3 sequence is CASSFDRYNQPQHF. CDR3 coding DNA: TGTGCCAGCAGCTTCGACAGGTACAATCAGCCCCAGCATTTT.